Included here is one T cell receptor beta chain sequence, with context. Relative to its sample, this clonotype is medium-sized (0.01 to 0.1%). The clone's antigen remains unknown. No much larger clone exists at a distance of one base, and base qualities are not known. The sequencer listed for this sample is Illumina HiSeq 2500. Quantitative 5'-RACE with molecular barcodes was used to prepare TCR beta libraries. The authors processed their data as follows. A new computational method, built on a probabilistic model of VDJ rearrangement, was used to identify disease-linked TCR variants. TCRdb passed the public sequencing reads through fastp at Q25 and MiXCR, retaining productive beta sequences. Rows matching on CDR3 protein sequence are summarized as one entry with the most common DNA and genes. TCRdb's processing, not the authors', yielded these V and J calls. This sample gives roughly 60,000 distinct CDR3 sequences in total; approximately 5.7% of them show up just once. Approximately 5% of the sample lies in the top ten.

Trimming removed 4 bases from V and 6 bases from J; the gene matches leave 6 bases unexplained. Including cysteine and phenylalanine, the CDR3 has 13 amino acids. Only CDR3 DNA remains: 39 bases, in frame from the first base. The germline V gene (reference sequence) gives CDR1 as LGHDT and CDR2 as YNNKEL. Synovial fluid samples and blood samples obtained from the same ankylosing spondylitis patients were matched. This sample was taken from a study of CD8 T cells in ankylosing spondylitis listed by TCRdb under 2017. Context from the whole study: The study set out to find disease-linked TCR variants by profiling T cell receptor beta repertoires in ankylosing spondylitis patients and healthy donors. The whole study cohort included over 85 healthy donors and around 24 ankylosing spondylitis patients. Samples of peripheral blood were taken, and for ankylosing spondylitis patients, synovial fluid was collected as well. What the authors observed across the whole study: In peripheral blood, the disease-linked clones were found at relatively low frequencies and had a CD8+ phenotype. A TCR beta motif of about eight highly homologous amino acid variants appeared characteristic of blood from ankylosing spondylitis patients. Some motif variants had previously been reported in the synovial fluid and blood of reactive arthritis patients, which suggests shared mechanisms of disease initiation. The disease-linked clones were reported to be significantly enriched in matched synovial fluid samples from ankylosing spondylitis patients.

Here the chain combines TRBV3-1 and TRBJ2-7; TRBD2 agrees with 7 junctional bases. This clonotype was sampled from a male donor with ankylosing spondylitis. The source material was synovial fluid, either unsorted or a sorted T cell fraction (not recorded which). The CDR3 amino acid sequence is: CASSPSGVGEQYF. The sequenced DNA: TGTGCCAGCAGCCCCAGCGGGGTCGGCGAGCAGTACTTC.